This TCR beta chain appears in the sequencing data of a study of cytomegalovirus exposure and HLA in healthy donors (dated by TCRdb to about 2017). With respect to the entire study: An earlier analysis of approximately 550 of the donors reported about 250 Gb of sequence data and some 100 million unique TCR beta sequences from roughly 200 million T cells. An early release that covered 500 to 800 HLA-typed donors contained approximately 300 gigabases of sequencing data and some 87 million unique TCR sequences. The genetic ancestry cluster associated with self-reported Caucasian donors included about 84% of the 350 to 500 genotyped donors. The study aimed to test whether cataloging public T cell receptors could reveal signatures of past pathogen exposure. The study profiled the T cell repertoires of fewer than 850 subjects by immunosequencing and related them to cytomegalovirus serostatus. A separate validation cohort of 100 to 150 different subjects was used in addition to the 666-subject first cohort. To predict cytomegalovirus infection status, the study combined high-throughput TCR immunosequencing, statistical association of individual TCRs with disease status, and machine learning. A later analysis re-analyzed previously published TCR beta repertoires from about 730 donors and added high-resolution HLA genotyping to study TCR occurrence patterns. Rather than using new phenotypic data, the later analysis identified candidate immune exposures from TCR beta sequences and from how often those sequences occurred across donors. An earlier analysis of some 600 of the donors applied high-throughput TCR beta sequencing to assess whether each TCR beta V gene segment acted as functional or pseudogenic. Donor age, sex, ethnicity and CMV serostatus were compiled alongside the repertoire data. Genome-wide SNP genotypes for about 60% of the roughly 700 donors were used in a later genetic analysis, which treated that subset as a discovery cohort. Every repertoire in the discovery cohort had been generated on one and the same sequencing platform. HLA typing covered class I and class II loci at four-digit resolution. Typing coverage differed by locus: A, B, C, DRB1 and DQB1 were typed in about 620-630 donors, DQA1 in roughly 500, DPA1 in approximately 600, and DPB1 in just under 490. Because of strong linkage in the cohort, a few DR-DQ haplotypes were treated as single units for association and clustering. Across about 380 genotyped donors of the cohort, an average of roughly 250,000 unique TCR beta nucleotide sequences per donor were sequenced, and roughly 20% of those sequences were non-productive. Paper-wide results and their limitations: Sequencing depth was assumed to be roughly uniform across donors in the presence/absence analyses, though that assumption may not hold. A later analysis associated about 17,000 TCR beta sequences with specific HLA alleles at a false discovery rate of 0.05. Assigning TCR associations to individual alleles was difficult when HLA alleles, especially DR and DQ, strongly co-occurred. A further reported finding was that TCR beta sequences accurately predicted the HLA-A and HLA-B alleles for most subjects in the first cohort. A later analysis found that HLA-associated TCR beta chains were more clonally expanded and had lower generation probabilities than equally common non-associated chains. In a later analysis, the rate of TCR association differed among HLA loci, with DRB1 alleles having the most associated TCRs and HLA-C alleles having the fewest. Immune exposure information for the cohort was limited to CMV serostatus. Roughly 17 rarely observed V segments, including chromosome 9 orphons, were excluded from the earlier analysis of some 590 of the donors because counts were too low. The authors suggested that the approach could potentially be extended to other disease states and immunological phenotypes. In the study, around 150 TCR beta chains were listed as associated with cytomegalovirus. In vitro tests confirmed that a few of the cytomegalovirus-associated TCR beta chains recognize cytomegalovirus antigens. Because HLA typing was missing for some donors at each locus, association tests included only the typed subset. Only TCR beta chains were sequenced in this cohort, and the absence of alpha or paired-chain data limited detectable features. Most TCR sequences were seen in very few donors, while some public TCRs were found in many individuals. In an earlier analysis of fewer than 700 of the donors, most TCR beta V segments appeared in productive rearrangements about 87% or about 30% of the time, broadly matching IMGT annotations. Cytomegalovirus status was reported to be diagnosed by the classifier with high specificity and sensitivity in both the original and validation cohorts. A later analysis reported that several top co-occurrence clusters appeared linked to parvovirus B19, influenza, CMV and Epstein-Barr virus. Correlated functional status among segregating V segments might be attributable to linkage disequilibrium, but an unknown experimental factor could not be ruled out. An association between a missense DCLRE1C variant and V-gene and J-gene trimming of TCR beta chains was found in a later genetic analysis and replicated in an independent cohort. In a later analysis, most CMV-associated TCR beta chains were found to appear HLA-restricted, with HLA associations seemingly driven largely by CMV exposure. Compared with the roughly 710-donor mean, donors in an Asian-associated ancestry cluster had fewer N-insertions in productive TCRs, according to a later genetic analysis. A group of highly shared sequence variants was considered likely to be a technical artifact of the sequencing pipeline. Because the 87-base-pair reads could not distinguish some IMGT-functional V segments, including TRBV6-2 and TRBV6-3, those segments were excluded.

Libraries were prepared through the immunoSEQ multiplex PCR assay. The multiplex PCR relied on a mix of 60 forward primers for TCR Vbeta segments and 13 reverse primers for TCR Jbeta segments. A multiplex PCR assay on genomic DNA amplified the CDR3 region of rearranged TCR beta genes. The amplified TCR beta libraries were sequenced on the Illumina HiSeq System as 87-base-pair reads. In the original analysis: Across the 500 to 700 repertoires, a later analysis counted 75 million to 90 million unique TCR beta chains, 9.5 million to 12 million of which were shared by at least two donors. Raw reads were error-corrected and collapsed into unique sequences by a nearest-neighbor algorithm in which closely related sequences were merged to remove PCR and sequencing errors. CDR3 sequences were aligned to IMGT reference sequences to assign V, D and J gene segments. For a sequence to be retained, a match of at least six nucleotides was required to both a V gene segment and a J gene segment. A rearrangement counted as productive if the CDR3 had no stop codons and remained in frame with V and J, and every other rearrangement counted as non-productive. Following IMGT convention, CDR3 was defined as the stretch from the second conserved V-encoded cysteine up to the conserved J-encoded phenylalanine. In an earlier analysis of around 600 of the donors, sequences lacking an unambiguous match to a single V gene segment were excluded. In an earlier analysis of approximately 500 of the donors, a V segment was called functional when productive rearrangements were above 56.7%, and segregating when the standard deviation between donors exceeded 5%. To diagnose cytomegalovirus status from the catalog of TCR beta chain sequences, a statistical classification framework was built. A later analysis assigned V and J genes by comparing TCR nucleotide sequences with IMGT/GENE-DB human TR gene sequences. Using the TCRdist pipeline, a later analysis assigned CDR3 sequences along with most-parsimonious VDJ recombination scenarios. In a later analysis, each TCR beta chain was defined by its CDR3 amino acid sequence together with its V-gene family, and reads lacking a unique V-gene family were excluded. In a later analysis, 500 to 650 highly shared, low-generation-probability nucleotide sequences were removed to address suspected cross-contamination and a sequencing artifact. In a later analysis, a clonal expansion index for each public chain was calculated from normalized within-repertoire ranks of inferred template counts. Generation probabilities in a later analysis came from a VDJ recombination model fitted to out-of-frame rearrangements, and those results were checked against IGoR. In a later analysis, TCR-TCR, TCR-HLA and TCR-CMV co-occurrence was scored with hypergeometric tests, and a repertoire-size bias correction was applied to TCR pairs. False discovery rates were estimated in a later analysis by permuting HLA or CMV assignments 20 times. A later analysis grouped co-occurring TCRs with DBSCAN, adding TCRdist sequence similarity when clustering within HLA-allele-positive subsets. Repertoires with fewer than 30,000 or more than 120,000 public chains, plus five repertoires with anomalous nucleotide sharing, were excluded from co-occurrence clustering. Imported from immuneACCESS, the table was reduced by TCRdb to in-frame sequences with V and J called. These copies leave out some clones; in studies compared against another copy, an unresolved V gene accounts for under half, and the cause of the remainder is not known. That table gives V, J and clone size, and the DNA gave D and trimming. This specimen's table enumerates 150,000 to 200,000 clones. The ten largest account for 2.1% of the sample.

The cohort comprised around 700 healthy bone marrow donors. At the time of sampling, all cohort members were nominally healthy, though unrecorded immune exposures were likely present. The donor tested CMV seronegative, placing the donor among the approximately 400 seronegative members of the cohort. A peripheral blood sample was collected from each donor, and TCR beta sequencing was performed on peripheral blood mononuclear cells. The Qiagen DNeasy Blood Extraction Kit was used to extract genomic DNA from the blood cell samples. Worth noting for this clone: It has no known antigen specificity.

CDR1 and CDR2, looked up from the germline V gene, are SGHVS and FQNEAQ. V is cut back by 4 bases and J by 6 bases, with 2 bases in the junction unmatched. The CDR3 has 13 amino acids, counting the end cysteine and phenylalanine. Here the CDR3 DNA is all that survives: 39 bases in frame from base 1. This chain joins TRBV7-8 to TRBJ2-7; 11 nucleotides in the junction match TRBD2. The sequence was obtained from a man aged 25-45 years in good health and CMV-seronegative. Sequenced input: PBMCs. The bases read TGTGCCAGCAGCTCCGGACTAGCGGGCGAGCAGTACTTC. Its amino acids are CASSSGLAGEQYF.